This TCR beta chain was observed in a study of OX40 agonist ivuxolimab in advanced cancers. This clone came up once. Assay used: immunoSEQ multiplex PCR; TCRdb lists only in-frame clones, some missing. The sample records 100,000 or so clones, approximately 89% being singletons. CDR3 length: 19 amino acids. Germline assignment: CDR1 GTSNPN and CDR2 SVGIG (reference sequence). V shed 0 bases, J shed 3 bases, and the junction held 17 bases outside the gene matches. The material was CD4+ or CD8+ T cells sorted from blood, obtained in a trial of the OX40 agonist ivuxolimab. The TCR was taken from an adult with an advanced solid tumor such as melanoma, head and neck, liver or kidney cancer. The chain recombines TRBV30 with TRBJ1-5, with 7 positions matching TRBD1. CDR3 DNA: TGTGCCTGGAGTGTGGAGCGGACAGGTCACACTGCGTCCAATCAGCCCCAGCATTTT. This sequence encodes CAWSVERTGHTASNQPQHF.